This entry describes one T cell receptor beta chain. Its antigen is as yet unknown. The data derive from a study of siplizumab effects on memory and regulatory T cells. Sequencing was performed with immunoSEQ multiplex PCR; in TCRdb, only in-frame clones are kept and a portion is missing. This table holds more than 85,000 clones, 75% to 90% found once. Study-wide points: The study found naive T cells seemingly more diverse than memory cells and seemingly major alloresponse contributors. Proof of suppressive function in proliferating Tregs from siplizumab cultures was not established.

The material sequenced was CD4+ T cells sorted from blood. This sequence was found in a human donor in good health.

The DNA for the CDR3 is TGCGCCAGCAGCTCGGATCTTAGCTCCTACAATGAGCAGTTCTTC. Amino acids: CASSSDLSSYNEQFF. The genes are TRBV5-1 and TRBJ2-1; the D is unclear. The CDR3 runs to 15 residues. Looked up from germline, CDR1 is SGHRS and CDR2 is YFSETQ. V was shortened by 3 bases and J by 0 bases, with 10 bases between the two germline ends.